This T cell receptor (beta chain) derives from a study of molecular identifiers for immune sequencing clone quantification. Overall study results and limits: Clones exceeding 20 RNA copies carried over 98% of effector molecules but under 1% of naive-cell molecules.

This clonotype occurred many times. The antigen remains undetermined. Naive CD8 T cells were sorted, and the gate applied was CD8+CD4-CCR7+CD45RA+. TCRdb re-called the PCR reads with MiXCR, one entry per CDR3 protein. The data show some 590,000 distinct CDR3 sequences, roughly 23% seen once. There are 14 residues in the CDR3. The V end was cut by 5 bases, the J end by 0 bases, with 9 bases between. The gene calls are TRBV12-3 or TRBV12-4 and TRBJ2-3, with a possible D match to TRBD2 (5 bases). This clonotype was sampled from a human donor in good health. Some libraries in this study had Jurkat cell RNA spiked in. The sequenced material came from naive CD8+ T cells from blood, with Jurkat cell RNA spiked in. Stated subset: FACS-sorted CD8+CD4-CCR7+CD45RA+ naive T cells. DNA of the CDR3: TGTGCCAGCAGTAGCGGTTATAGCACAGATACGCAGTATTTT. It encodes CASSSGYSTDTQYF.